These T cell receptor beta chains were read from a single sample in a study of T cell responses to AZD1222 COVID-19 vaccine. Sequencing was performed with immunoSEQ multiplex PCR; in TCRdb, only in-frame clones are kept and a portion is missing. The sample lists 100,000 to 150,000 clones; roughly 92% were seen once. Sequencing used peripheral blood, obtained on day 0 of AZD1222 vaccination. The source is an adult in good health. Each CDR3 is given with its conserved first and last residue. D genes are given only for firm matches. Where a row states a size, it is once, few, many or the class of an expanded clone; other rows omit it.

V gene,D gene,J gene,clone size,CDR3 protein,CDR3 DNA
TRBV7-2,NA,TRBJ2-1,NA,CASSTRTGGSQFF,TGTGCCAGCAGCACCCGGACCGGGGGATCGCAGTTCTTC
TRBV6-4,TRBD2,TRBJ2-7,NA,CASSVRASGVYEQYF,TGTGCCAGCAGTGTACGGGCTAGCGGGGTCTACGAGCAGTACTTC
TRBV6-1,TRBD1,TRBJ1-4,once,CASSGGSGTVTEKLFF,TGTGCCAGCAGTGGGGGGTCCGGGACAGTTACGGAAAAACTGTTTTTT
TRBV6-2/TRBV6-3,TRBD1,TRBJ1-1,NA,CASSYSRDRLLNTEAFF,TGTGCCAGCAGTTACTCGAGGGACAGACTATTAAACACTGAAGCTTTCTTT
TRBV19,NA,TRBJ1-1,NA,CASSMREMNTEAFF,TGTGCCAGTAGTATGAGAGAGATGAACACTGAAGCTTTCTTT
TRBV28,NA,TRBJ1-5,NA,CASSEGHSEDQPQHF,TGTGCCAGCAGTGAAGGACACTCCGAGGATCAGCCCCAGCATTTT
TRBV29-1,NA,TRBJ2-5,NA,CSVGQDRFWGETQYF,TGCAGCGTGGGCCAAGACCGCTTTTGGGGGGAGACCCAGTACTTC
TRBV18,NA,TRBJ1-2,NA,CASSEDRLYGYTF,TGTGCCAGCTCGGAGGACAGACTCTATGGCTACACCTTC
TRBV12-3/TRBV12-4,NA,TRBJ1-6,NA,CASSLRGNSPLHF,TGTGCCAGCAGTTTAAGGGGGAATTCACCCCTCCACTTT
TRBV18,TRBD2,TRBJ2-1,NA,CASSPASSGGARNEQFF,TGTGCCAGCTCACCAGCGAGTAGCGGGGGGGCTCGCAATGAGCAGTTCTTC
TRBV12-5,NA,TRBJ1-1,NA,CASGLVRGGNTEAFF,TGTGCTAGTGGTTTGGTACGAGGGGGGAACACTGAAGCTTTCTTT
TRBV4-1,NA,TRBJ1-6,NA,CASSPRAGLSYNSPLHF,TGCGCCAGCAGCCCCCGCGCGGGCCTCTCCTATAATTCACCCCTCCACTTT
TRBV6-5,NA,TRBJ1-2,NA,CASSYSKGDYGYTF,TGTGCCAGCAGTTACTCGAAAGGGGACTATGGCTACACCTTC
TRBV5-6,NA,TRBJ1-5,NA,CASSLGQLNQPQHF,TGTGCCAGCAGCTTGGGGCAGTTAAATCAGCCCCAGCATTTT
TRBV5-1,NA,TRBJ1-2,NA,CASSSLAGRMDGYTF,TGCGCCAGCAGCTCCCTCGCGGGGCGGATGGATGGCTACACCTTC
TRBV3-1/TRBV3-2,TRBD1,TRBJ1-2,NA,CASSQDADRGDGYTF,TGTGCCAGCAGCCAAGATGCGGACAGGGGAGATGGCTACACCTTC
TRBV24-1,NA,TRBJ1-2,NA,CATSPSGDYGYTF,TGTGCCACCAGTCCTTCAGGGGACTATGGCTACACCTTC
TRBV27,NA,TRBJ2-5,NA,CASSLIFRETQYF,TGTGCCAGCAGTTTAATATTTCGGGAGACCCAGTACTTC
TRBV7-9,NA,TRBJ2-7,NA,CARYMLGGYEQYF,TGTGCCAGGTATATGCTTGGGGGCTACGAGCAGTACTTC
TRBV10-3,TRBD2,TRBJ2-3,NA,CAISGASGVTDTQYF,TGTGCCATCAGTGGGGCTAGCGGGGTGACAGATACGCAGTATTTT
TRBV10-3,NA,TRBJ2-2,NA,CAITSGASTGELFF,TGTGCCATCACCTCGGGAGCAAGCACCGGGGAGCTGTTTTTT
TRBV5-1,TRBD2,TRBJ2-1,once,CASSPRVAGGGNEQFF,TGCGCCAGCAGCCCGAGGGTAGCGGGAGGAGGTAATGAGCAGTTCTTC
TRBV7-9,NA,TRBJ1-3,NA,CASSPATGFSGNTIYF,TGTGCCAGCAGCCCCGCCACAGGGTTCTCTGGAAACACCATATATTTT
TRBV19,TRBD1,TRBJ1-2,once,CASSGTVYYGYTF,TGTGCCAGTAGCGGGACAGTCTACTATGGCTACACCTTC
TRBV20-1,NA,TRBJ1-1,NA,CSASKPGRTMNTEAFF,TGCAGTGCTAGTAAGCCAGGAAGGACCATGAACACTGAAGCTTTCTTT
TRBV24-1,NA,TRBJ1-5,NA,CATSDLGGQFNQPQHF,TGTGCCACCAGTGATTTAGGCGGACAGTTCAATCAGCCCCAGCATTTT
TRBV28,TRBD1,TRBJ1-2,NA,CASSLPGQGRGYTF,TGTGCCAGCAGTCTCCCCGGACAGGGTCGTGGCTACACCTTC
TRBV18,NA,TRBJ2-7,NA,CASSPGAGGSYEQYF,TGTGCCAGCTCACCGGGGGCGGGTGGGTCCTACGAGCAGTACTTC
TRBV4-2,NA,TRBJ1-5,NA,CASSQGRGRNQPQHF,TGTGCCAGCAGCCAAGGCCGGGGGAGGAATCAGCCCCAGCATTTT
TRBV7-2,NA,TRBJ2-7,NA,CASSEPGHSPYEQYF,TGTGCCAGCAGCGAACCGGGACATAGCCCCTACGAGCAGTACTTC
TRBV27,TRBD1,TRBJ1-6,NA,CASSYRTGNSPLHF,TGTGCCAGCAGTTATCGGACAGGCAATTCACCCCTCCACTTT
TRBV19,TRBD1,TRBJ2-7,NA,CASSIGRGSTYEQYF,TGTGCCAGTAGTATTGGCAGGGGGTCCACCTACGAGCAGTACTTC
TRBV19,TRBD1,TRBJ1-1,NA,CASSPGDRVGSEAFF,TGTGCCAGTAGTCCGGGGGACAGGGTTGGCTCTGAAGCTTTCTTT
TRBV6-5,NA,TRBJ1-2,NA,CASGPKWDYGYTF,TGTGCCAGCGGCCCCAAGTGGGACTATGGCTACACCTTC
TRBV4-3,TRBD2,TRBJ2-1,NA,CASSRGLANEQFF,TGCGCCAGCAGCCGCGGACTAGCGAATGAGCAGTTCTTC
TRBV18,TRBD1,TRBJ1-1,NA,CASSPLGTGGAGTEAFF,TGTGCCAGCTCACCACTCGGGACAGGGGGCGCGGGGACTGAAGCTTTCTTT
TRBV18,NA,TRBJ2-5,NA,CASSIQETQYF,TGTGCCAGCTCAATCCAAGAGACCCAGTACTTC
TRBV6-5,NA,TRBJ1-1,NA,CASGGRSGGTEAFF,TGTGCCAGCGGGGGGCGGAGCGGGGGTACTGAAGCTTTCTTT
TRBV30,NA,TRBJ1-1,NA,CAWSRDLVTEAFF,TGTGCCTGGAGCAGGGACTTGGTCACTGAAGCTTTCTTT
TRBV27,NA,TRBJ1-6,NA,CASRPAGPSSPLHF,TGTGCCAGCAGGCCCGCAGGGCCCAGTTCACCCCTCCACTTT
TRBV14,NA,TRBJ2-1,NA,CASSQVGGSRDEQFF,TGTGCCAGCAGCCAAGTTGGTGGGAGTCGAGATGAGCAGTTCTTC